This entry features one T cell receptor (beta chain) sequence. As originally analysed: Reference gene primer amplification yielded estimated nucleated cell counts. TCRdb's table, derived via immunoSEQ multiplex PCR, lists solely in-frame clones and lacks some. The V and J calls and clone size come from that table; D and trimming were worked out from the DNA. The table records 50,000 to 80,000 clones, 88% of them present only once. While infection was still active, Seattle patients were enrolled and then followed longitudinally. The CDR3 totals 17 residues. CDR1 SGHKS and CDR2 YYEKEE come from the germline V gene (reference sequence). With 2 bases clipped from V and 0 bases from J, the junction kept 7 bases outside the gene matches. The data originate from a study of blood T cell repertoires in COVID-19. In the study overall: COVID-19 samples collected from the United States, Italy and Spain covered acute and convalescent phases.

Sequences were obtained from peripheral blood. The chain has TRBV5-5 and TRBJ1-4; TRBD1 matches 7 bases. This receptor was obtained from an older woman with COVID-19, enrolled during active disease. The CDR3 region is CASSFGTAVATNEKLFF. The CDR3 DNA follows: TGTGCCAGCAGCTTCGGGACAGCCGTTGCAACTAATGAAAAACTGTTTTTT.